This is a list of T cell receptor beta chains from one sample in a study of shared clonotypes between healthy human individuals. Generated by immunoSEQ multiplex PCR, the TCRdb table keeps only in-frame clones and is missing some. The repertoire has about 1.5 million clones, roughly 96% of them found once; the top ten carry roughly 1.2%. The sample taken for sequencing was naive CD4+ T cells sorted from blood. These receptors came from a man aged 25-45 years in good health. The CDR3 runs from the conserved cysteine through the conserved F or W. D genes are given only for firm matches. A row's size may be missing; if present it is once, few, many or a size class.

clone size: -; J gene: TRBJ1-1; V gene: TRBV7-9; CDR3 length: 18; D gene: -; CDR3 protein: CASSKDPRDPIFNTEAFF; CDR3 DNA: TGTGCCAGCAGCAAAGACCCCAGGGATCCTATATTTAACACTGAAGCTTTCTTT
clone size: -; J gene: TRBJ1-5; V gene: TRBV4-2; CDR3 length: 16; D gene: TRBD1; CDR3 protein: CASSHGTGLSNQPQHF; CDR3 DNA: TGTGCCAGCAGCCACGGGACAGGGCTTAGCAATCAGCCCCAGCATTTT
clone size: -; J gene: TRBJ2-7; V gene: TRBV7-2; CDR3 length: 15; D gene: -; CDR3 protein: CASSSSPGRENEQYF; CDR3 DNA: TGTGCCAGCAGCTCATCACCGGGTCGAGAGAACGAGCAGTACTTC
clone size: -; J gene: TRBJ1-2; V gene: TRBV9; CDR3 length: 15; D gene: -; CDR3 protein: CASSVARGANYGYTF; CDR3 DNA: TGTGCCAGCAGCGTAGCGCGGGGGGCGAACTATGGCTACACCTTC
clone size: -; J gene: TRBJ2-1; V gene: TRBV18; CDR3 length: 14; D gene: TRBD2; CDR3 protein: CASSGLAGDNEQFF; CDR3 DNA: TGTGCCAGCTCGGGACTAGCGGGGGACAATGAGCAGTTCTTC
clone size: -; J gene: TRBJ1-3; V gene: TRBV4-3; CDR3 length: 18; D gene: -; CDR3 protein: CASSAKVHLLDSGNTIYF; CDR3 DNA: TGCGCCAGCAGCGCTAAGGTCCATTTGCTTGACTCTGGAAACACCATATATTTT
clone size: -; J gene: TRBJ2-1; V gene: TRBV5-1; CDR3 length: 17; D gene: TRBD2; CDR3 protein: CASSLVLAGGLYNEQFF; CDR3 DNA: TGCGCCAGCAGCTTGGTTTTAGCGGGAGGGCTCTACAATGAGCAGTTCTTC
clone size: once; J gene: TRBJ1-1; V gene: TRBV9; CDR3 length: 17; D gene: TRBD1; CDR3 protein: CASSVGDRRYLNTEAFF; CDR3 DNA: TGTGCCAGCAGCGTAGGGGACAGGAGATATTTGAACACTGAAGCTTTCTTT
clone size: -; J gene: TRBJ2-2; V gene: TRBV9; CDR3 length: 15; D gene: TRBD1; CDR3 protein: CASSVAGQDTGELFF; CDR3 DNA: TGTGCCAGCAGCGTAGCCGGACAGGACACCGGGGAGCTGTTTTTT
clone size: -; J gene: TRBJ2-1; V gene: TRBV10-1; CDR3 length: 17; D gene: TRBD2; CDR3 protein: CASSVVRTREWSNEQFF; CDR3 DNA: TGCGCCAGCAGTGTTGTTCGGACGCGGGAGTGGTCCAATGAGCAGTTCTTC
clone size: -; J gene: TRBJ2-6; V gene: TRBV15; CDR3 length: 17; D gene: TRBD1; CDR3 protein: CATRKDRGGPGANVLTF; CDR3 DNA: TGTGCCACCAGGAAGGACAGGGGGGGACCTGGGGCCAACGTCCTGACTTTC
clone size: -; J gene: TRBJ1-5; V gene: TRBV18; CDR3 length: 12; D gene: -; CDR3 protein: CASSPSGQPQHF; CDR3 DNA: TGTGCCAGCTCACCGTCGGGGCAGCCCCAGCATTTT
clone size: -; J gene: TRBJ1-3; V gene: TRBV11-2; CDR3 length: 12; D gene: TRBD1; CDR3 protein: CASSPNRGTIYF; CDR3 DNA: TGTGCCAGCAGCCCTAACAGGGGGACCATATATTTT
clone size: -; J gene: TRBJ1-4; V gene: TRBV15; CDR3 length: 14; D gene: -; CDR3 protein: CATSRGQSPEKLFF; CDR3 DNA: TGTGCCACCAGCAGAGGGCAGTCCCCGGAAAAACTGTTTTTT
clone size: -; J gene: TRBJ2-5; V gene: TRBV11-2; CDR3 length: 14; D gene: -; CDR3 protein: CASSFRVGKETQYF; CDR3 DNA: TGTGCCAGCAGCTTCAGGGTCGGGAAAGAGACCCAGTACTTC
clone size: -; J gene: TRBJ2-1; V gene: TRBV19; CDR3 length: 17; D gene: TRBD2; CDR3 protein: CASSIDGAGGIDIEQFF; CDR3 DNA: TGTGCCAGTAGTATAGACGGAGCGGGAGGGATAGACATTGAGCAGTTCTTC
clone size: once; J gene: TRBJ2-7; V gene: TRBV30; CDR3 length: 13; D gene: -; CDR3 protein: CAWSSGVSYEQYF; CDR3 DNA: TGTGCCTGGAGTTCCGGGGTCTCCTACGAGCAGTACTTC
clone size: -; J gene: TRBJ2-7; V gene: TRBV10-2; CDR3 length: 12; D gene: -; CDR3 protein: CASSGGFYEQYF; CDR3 DNA: TGCGCCAGCAGTGGTGGATTCTACGAGCAGTACTTC
clone size: -; J gene: TRBJ2-1; V gene: TRBV11-2; CDR3 length: 15; D gene: -; CDR3 protein: CASSPLRRARDEQFF; CDR3 DNA: TGTGCCAGCAGCCCTCTGCGTAGGGCGAGGGATGAGCAGTTCTTC
clone size: -; J gene: TRBJ2-1; V gene: TRBV19; CDR3 length: 15; D gene: -; CDR3 protein: CASSIREKVFNEQFF; CDR3 DNA: TGTGCCAGTAGTATACGGGAGAAGGTTTTCAATGAGCAGTTCTTC
clone size: -; J gene: TRBJ2-7; V gene: TRBV5-1; CDR3 length: 14; D gene: TRBD1; CDR3 protein: CASSHEDRVGEQYF; CDR3 DNA: TGCGCCAGCAGCCACGAGGACAGGGTGGGAGAGCAGTACTTC
clone size: -; J gene: TRBJ2-2; V gene: TRBV5-1; CDR3 length: 16; D gene: -; CDR3 protein: CASSPPGQANTGELFF; CDR3 DNA: TGCGCCAGCAGCCCTCCGGGACAAGCGAACACCGGGGAGCTGTTTTTT
clone size: -; J gene: TRBJ2-1; V gene: TRBV7-9; CDR3 length: 13; D gene: -; CDR3 protein: CASSLLAGNEQFF; CDR3 DNA: TGTGCCAGCAGCTTACTAGCAGGCAATGAGCAGTTCTTC
clone size: once; J gene: TRBJ2-5; V gene: TRBV5-1; CDR3 length: 16; D gene: TRBD2; CDR3 protein: CASSLGTSAGGETQYF; CDR3 DNA: TGCGCCAGCAGCTTGGGTACTAGCGCGGGGGGAGAGACCCAGTACTTC